These 5 T cell receptor beta chains were all obtained from the same sample, sequenced in a study of cytomegalovirus exposure and HLA in healthy donors. Amplification used 60 Vbeta primers and 13 Jbeta primers. The assay was immunoSEQ multiplex PCR, and TCRdb's table has in-frame clones only and misses some. Among fewer than 150,000 clones listed, around 75% were seen once. The specimen was PBMCs. All receptors derive from a young man in good health and CMV-seronegative.

This chain connects TRBV15 to TRBJ2-1; D gene unclear. The germline V and J ends were trimmed by 3 bases and 12 bases, with 9 bases remaining between them. Germline values: CDR1 LNHNV, CDR2 YYDKDF (reference sequence). CDR3 size: 11 residues. The CDR3 reads CATSRLVMQFF. The CDR3 bases are TGTGCCACCAGCAGGCTAGTAATGCAGTTCTTC.

The J gene is TRBJ1-2, the V gene TRBV5-6; D is undetermined. CDR1 and CDR2 (germline): SGHDT, YYEEEE. V was cut by 4 bases and J by 5 bases, with 6 bases left in between. The CDR3 totals 11 residues. The CDR3: CASSKEYGYTF. CDR3 DNA sequence: TGTGCCAGCAGCAAGGAGTATGGCTACACCTTC.

This sequence joins TRBV4-1 and TRBJ2-2; tentatively, D is TRBD1 (6 bases). The germline gives CDR1 MGHRA, CDR2 YSYEKL. Trimming took 0 bases from V and 5 from J, leaving 16 bases between them. CDR3 length: 17 amino acids. As DNA, the CDR3 is TGCGCCAGCAGCCAAGAGGCTTACTCCACAGGGACCGGGGAGCTGTTTTTT. Amino acid sequence: CASSQEAYSTGTGELFF.

V and J are TRBV5-4 and TRBJ1-2; D not resolved. V gave up 1 base and J gave up 9 bases, with 19 bases separating them. This CDR3 contains 15 residues. CDR1 is SGHNT and CDR2 is YYREEE in the germline V gene (reference sequence). CDR3 region: CASSLPNRISGSYTF. CDR3 nucleotide sequence: TGTGCCAGCAGCTTGCCAAATCGGATCTCGGGTAGCTACACCTTC.

In this sample, this clone turned up a few times. The gene calls are TRBV5-4 and TRBJ1-2; 8 nucleotides agree with TRBD1. The trim removed 4 bases at V and 4 bases at J, leaving 6 bases unmatched. Germline V CDR1 and CDR2: SGHNT, YYREEE (reference sequence). The length of the CDR3 is 14 residues. The CDR3 DNA is TGTGCCAGCAGCCCGGGACAGGCGACCTATGGCTACACCTTC. This gives the protein CASSPGQATYGYTF.